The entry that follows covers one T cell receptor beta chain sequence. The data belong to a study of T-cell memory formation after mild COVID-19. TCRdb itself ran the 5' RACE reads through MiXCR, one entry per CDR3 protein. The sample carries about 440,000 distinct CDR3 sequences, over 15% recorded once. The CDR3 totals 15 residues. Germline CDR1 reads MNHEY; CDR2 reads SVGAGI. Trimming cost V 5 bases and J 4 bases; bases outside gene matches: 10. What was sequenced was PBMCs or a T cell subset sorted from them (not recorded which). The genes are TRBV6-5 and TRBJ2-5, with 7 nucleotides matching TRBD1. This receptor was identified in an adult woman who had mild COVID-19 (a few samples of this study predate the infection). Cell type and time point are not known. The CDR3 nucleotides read TGTGCCAGCAGTAGAAACAGGGGCCGCCGAGAGACCCAGTACTTC. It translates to CASSRNRGRRETQYF.